This passage covers 16 T cell receptor beta chains from one sample sequenced in a study of beta chain features in type 1 diabetes. Study observations and caveats: Patients with Type 1 diabetes showed moderately but significantly shorter TCRB CDR3s in all four CD4+ subsets.

The investigators reverse transcribed all of the isolated RNA, so they sequenced expressed TCRB transcripts. Method: immunoSEQ multiplex PCR; TCRdb's copy keeps in-frame clones and lacks some. Among about 16,000 clones listed, roughly three quarters were seen once. No antigen has been assigned to these receptors. Sequencing used stem cell memory CD4+ T cells from blood. Receptors were obtained from a man under 40 with type 1 diabetes.

The chain employs TRBV2 and TRBJ1-1; D gene ambiguous. The CDR3 consists of 13 residues. Trimming took off 1 base at V and 5 bases at J, with 8 bases between the two ends. CDR1 is SNHLY and CDR2 is FYNNEI in the germline V gene. The DNA for the CDR3 is TGTGCCAGCAGTGAAGGGACGGGAACTGAAGCTTTCTTT. Amino acid sequence: CASSEGTGTEAFF.

This clone was detected only once. This chain connects TRBV7-9 to TRBJ2-3; 10 bases map to TRBD1. The CDR3 is made up of 15 amino acids. J gave up 7 bases and V 3 bases, and 7 bases lay outside the gene matches. CDR1 and CDR2 (germline): SEHNR, FQNEAQ (reference sequence). CDR3 loop: CASSFSGQGTNTQYF. The CDR3 nucleotides are TGTGCCAGCAGCTTCTCGGGACAGGGGACAAATACGCAGTATTTT.

The V call is TRBV18, the J call TRBJ2-7, with D tentatively TRBD1 (5 bases). Trimming cost V 3 bases and J 7 bases, with 28 bases left between them. In germline, CDR1 is KGHSH, CDR2 LQKENI. The CDR3 is made up of 18 amino acids. CDR3 coding DNA: TGTGCCAGCTCACCCTCCACACCAAAATATGGGGCACCGGAAGAGCAGTACTTC. It yields the protein CASSPSTPKYGAPEEQYF.

The chain recombines TRBV28 with TRBJ2-6; 7 bases are shared with TRBD1. The J segment lost 0 bases and the V segment lost 5 bases, leaving 7 bases of the junction unmatched. Germline CDR1 and CDR2: MDHEN and SYDVKM. The CDR3 sequence is 17 residues long. CDR3 nucleotide sequence: TGTGCCAGCAGTCCCGGGACAGAGAGCTCTGGGGCCAACGTCCTGACTTTC. It yields the protein CASSPGTESSGANVLTF.

Only one count was recorded for this clone. This chain joins TRBV11-2 and TRBJ1-4, with D maybe TRBD1 (6 bases). The germline V gene encodes CDR1 SGHAT and CDR2 FQNNGV. The CDR3 extends over 13 amino acids. With 1 base removed from V and 8 bases from J, the gap between germline ends came to 8 bases. CDR3 loop: CASSLAGEEKLFF. The CDR3 DNA is TGTGCCAGCAGCTTAGCAGGGGAGGAAAAACTGTTTTTT.

The chain links TRBV6-1 to TRBJ1-4; 7 nucleotides line up with TRBD1. The V gene end was trimmed by 6 bases and the J gene end by 4 bases; junction bases not matched to a gene: 2. Germline V gene lookup returns CDR1 MNHNS and CDR2 SASEGT. The CDR3 extends over 13 amino acids. The CDR3 region is CASRGQLNEKLFF. DNA for the CDR3: TGTGCCAGCAGGGGACAGCTTAATGAAAAACTGTTTTTT.

This clone was seen only a few times. The gene calls are TRBV7-3 and TRBJ1-6; D is perhaps TRBD1 (6 bases). Germline lookup yields CDR1 SGHTA and CDR2 FQGTGA. CDR3 length: 13 residues. Trimming stripped 8 bases from V and 8 bases from J, with 13 bases between. CDR3 nucleotides: TGTGCCAGCGGCCAGGGGAGGGATTCACCCCTCCACTTT. Translating gives CASGQGRDSPLHF.

The chain has TRBV6-6 and TRBJ2-5; D might be TRBD2 (6 bases). This CDR3 is built from 13 residues. The V gene lost 4 bases and the J gene lost 3 bases, with 9 bases spanning the gap. In germline, CDR1 is MNHNY, CDR2 SVGAGI (reference sequence). This CDR3 is CASSWDWKETQYF. The CDR3 nucleotides read TGTGCCAGCAGTTGGGACTGGAAAGAGACCCAGTACTTC.

The rearrangement uses TRBV23-1 and TRBJ1-5; D gene uncertain. TRBV23-1 is flagged as an ORF with uncertain function. This CDR3 contains 15 residues. Trimming removed 3 bases at V and 6 bases at J, with 15 bases between. The CDR3 nucleotides are TGCGCCAGCAGTCACACCCCAGTTGTCCGTCAGCCCCAGCATTTT. Translating gives CASSHTPVVRQPQHF.

Only a few counts were recorded for this clone. The chain uses TRBV7-9 and TRBJ2-3, with TRBD1 as a possible D gene (5 bases). The germline V and J ends were trimmed by 1 base and 1 base, with 9 bases remaining between them. The CDR3 has 15 amino acids. Germline V gene lookup returns CDR1 SEHNR and CDR2 FQNEAQ (reference sequence). The CDR3 DNA reads as TGTGCCAGCAGCTTAGTCCCCAGGGGCACAGATACGCAGTATTTT. It specifies CASSLVPRGTDTQYF.

V and J are TRBV4-2 and TRBJ2-1, with 7 bases that match TRBD2. The germline V gene encodes CDR1 LGHNA and CDR2 YNFKEQ. After removal of 1 base from V and 4 bases from J, the junction contained 4 bases not matched to a gene. The CDR3 is made up of 15 amino acids. The CDR3 nucleotides are TGTGCCAGCAGCCAAGTCAAGCGGGGTTACAATGAGCAGTTCTTC. Protein sequence: CASSQVKRGYNEQFF.

The chain employs TRBV18 and TRBJ1-2; D ambiguous. Germline CDR1 reads KGHSH; CDR2 reads LQKENI. This CDR3 contains 13 residues. V was shortened by 2 bases and J by 3 bases, with 7 bases between the two germline ends. CDR3 region: CASSPDKDYGYTF. For the CDR3, the DNA is TGTGCCAGCTCACCAGACAAAGACTATGGCTACACCTTC. Full variable domain (outside the CDR3, taken from reference TRBV18 and TRBJ1-2): NAGVMQNPRHLVRRRGQEARLRCSPMKGHSHVYWYRQLPEEGLKFMVYLQKENIIDESGMPKERFSAEFPKEGPSILRIQQVVRGDSAAYFCASSPDKDYGYTFGSGTRLTVV.

The chain carries TRBV28 and TRBJ1-5; 7 bases map to TRBD1. The CDR3 extends over 15 amino acids. Germline V gene sequence: CDR1 MDHEN, CDR2 SYDVKM. V lost 3 bases and J lost 6; bases outside the gene matches: 8. Here the CDR3 reads CASSLRQGSSQPQHF. CDR3 sequence (DNA): TGTGCCAGCAGTTTGAGACAGGGATCGAGTCAGCCCCAGCATTTT.

The genes are TRBV21-1 and TRBJ1-2; TRBD1, as called in the table, went unchecked against the DNA. TRBV21-1 is a listed pseudogene. There are 13 residues in the CDR3. The CDR3, as DNA: TGTGCCAGCAGCAGGGGACAGGGTCTTGGCTACACCTTC. Residues: CASSRGQGLGYTF.

J is TRBJ2-5 and V is TRBV28; 11 bases fit TRBD2. The CDR3 loop spans 15 amino acids. CDR1 is MDHEN and CDR2 is SYDVKM in the germline V gene. The J segment lost 4 bases and the V segment lost 7 bases, leaving 8 bases of the junction unmatched. DNA of the CDR3: TGTGCCAGCATGGGTAGCGGGGGGGCCAGAGAGACCCAGTACTTC. It specifies CASMGSGGARETQYF.

This chain links TRBV28 with TRBJ1-2; D may be TRBD1 (6 bases). Germline CDR1 and CDR2: MDHEN and SYDVKM. Trimming removed 5 bases at V and 5 bases at J, with 15 bases between. The CDR3 runs to 14 residues. The CDR3 DNA sequence: TGTGCCAGCAGTCAGGCGGGGGGCGGGTATGGCTACACCTTC. Its protein product is CASSQAGGGYGYTF.